The rows below give T cell receptor beta chains drawn from one sample of a study of cytomegalovirus exposure and HLA in healthy donors. The table came from immunoSEQ multiplex PCR; TCRdb's copy has only in-frame clones and leaves some out. The sample yields over 95,000 clones, about three quarters seen once. Input material: PBMCs. All receptors derive from a female donor in good health and CMV-seronegative. Both conserved end residues are part of each CDR3. A D gene is named only where the DNA matches it firmly. The listing skips clone size in some rows; elsewhere it reads once, few, many or a size class.

>TRBJ2-7|TRBD1|TRBV7-2|-
CASTLSGGRYEQYF
TGTGCCAGCACCCTCTCAGGGGGCCGGTACGAGCAGTACTTC
>TRBJ1-2|-|TRBV19|-
CASSITITDVRGYTF
TGTGCCAGTAGTATTACGATCACTGATGTTCGTGGCTACACCTTC
>TRBJ2-1|-|TRBV29-1|-
CSALKGGPYNEQFF
TGCAGCGCTCTTAAGGGGGGGCCGTACAATGAGCAGTTCTTC
>TRBJ1-2|TRBD1|TRBV30|-
CAWPRQGIGYTF
TGTGCCTGGCCGAGACAGGGGATTGGCTACACCTTC
>TRBJ2-1|TRBD2|TRBV5-1|-
CASGSGEYNEQFF
TGCGCCAGCGGTAGCGGGGAATACAATGAGCAGTTCTTC
>TRBJ2-3|-|TRBV2|-
CASSPSRGAADTQYF
TGTGCCAGCAGTCCTTCCCGGGGGGCTGCAGATACGCAGTATTTT
>TRBJ1-5|-|TRBV2|-
CASSEVLSNQPQHF
TGTGCCAGCAGTGAAGTTCTAAGCAATCAGCCCCAGCATTTT
>TRBJ2-7|TRBD2|TRBV5-1|-
CASSWTSRSSYEQYF
TGCGCCAGCAGCTGGACTAGCCGGAGCTCCTACGAGCAGTACTTC
>TRBJ2-5|-|TRBV6-5|once
CASSKAFTSGTQYF
TGTGCCAGCAGCAAGGCCTTTACCTCGGGGACCCAGTACTTC
>TRBJ1-2|TRBD1|TRBV28|-
CASSFAGTATSYGYTF
TGTGCCAGCAGTTTTGCCGGGACAGCGACTTCTTATGGCTACACCTTC
>TRBJ1-5|-|TRBV2|few
CASKEGVYQPQHF
TGTGCCAGCAAGGAGGGAGTATATCAGCCCCAGCATTTT
>TRBJ1-1|-|TRBV4-1|-
CASSWQVNTEAFF
TGCGCCAGCAGCTGGCAGGTGAACACTGAAGCTTTCTTT
>TRBJ2-2|-|TRBV5-4|-
CASSLPPPVTGELFF
TGTGCCAGCAGCTTACCCCCACCGGTAACCGGGGAGCTGTTTTTT
>TRBJ1-2|TRBD1|TRBV6-4|-
CASSPRGSDGYTF
TGTGCCAGCAGTCCCAGGGGGAGTGATGGCTACACCTTC
>TRBJ1-1|TRBD1|TRBV6-5|-
CASSRIQGAEAFF
TGTGCCAGCAGCCGTATCCAGGGGGCAGAAGCTTTCTTT
>TRBJ2-7|TRBD1|TRBV28|once
CASSLYGQGAGEQYF
TGTGCCAGCAGTTTATATGGACAGGGGGCGGGGGAGCAGTACTTC
>TRBJ1-6|-|TRBV9|-
CASSATGNSPLHF
TGTGCCAGCAGCGCCACAGGGAATTCACCCCTCCACTTT
>TRBJ1-1|-|TRBV12-1|few
CARETGGNTEAFF
TGTGCCAGAGAGACAGGGGGGAACACTGAAGCTTTCTTT
>TRBJ2-3|TRBD2|TRBV7-6|-
CASSLVASGGANTQYF
TGTGCCAGCAGCTTAGTCGCTAGCGGGGGGGCAAATACGCAGTATTTT
>TRBJ2-3|TRBD2|TRBV7-3|-
CASSLAGTSPTDTQYF
TGTGCCAGCAGCCTAGCCGGGACTAGTCCCACAGATACGCAGTATTTT
>TRBJ1-4|-|TRBV6-5|-
CASRGGVRTNEKLFF
TGTGCCAGCCGGGGGGGGGTGAGAACTAATGAAAAACTGTTTTTT
>TRBJ2-3|-|TRBV7-2|-
CASSPQTADTQYF
TGTGCCAGCAGCCCTCAAACCGCGGATACGCAGTATTTT
>TRBJ2-6|-|TRBV10-3|-
CAIPEDSGANVLTF
TGTGCCATCCCAGAGGACTCTGGGGCCAACGTCCTGACTTTC
>TRBJ2-2|-|TRBV18|-
CASSPRAQDNTGELFF
TGTGCCAGCTCACCACGCGCACAGGATAACACCGGGGAGCTGTTTTTT
>TRBJ2-1|-|TRBV5-8|once
CASTTGVTLAYNEQFF
TGTGCCAGCACCACGGGGGTCACTCTCGCCTACAATGAGCAGTTCTTC
>TRBJ2-1|TRBD1|TRBV6-5|-
CASSYLTGGVNNEQFF
TGTGCCAGCAGTTATCTAACAGGGGGAGTCAACAATGAGCAGTTCTTC
>TRBJ2-1|-|TRBV6-1|-
CASSQTGYYNEQFF
TGTGCCAGCAGCCAAACAGGATACTACAATGAGCAGTTCTTC
>TRBJ2-6|TRBD2|TRBV18|-
CASSPLIEASGGLNSGANVLTF
TGTGCCAGCTCACCACTCATTGAGGCTAGCGGGGGTCTAAACTCTGGGGCCAACGTCCTGACTTTC
>TRBJ2-7|TRBD1|TRBV19|once
CASRLSSGTGGSYEQYF
TGTGCCAGTAGGCTCTCCTCCGGGACAGGGGGCTCCTACGAGCAGTACTTC